What follows describes a single T cell receptor (beta chain). This receptor's antigen is unknown. Per-nucleotide qualities are absent, and no much larger clonotype sits a single base away. The source of the sample is a study of CD8+ T cells in alopecia areata (dated by TCRdb to 2017 to 2018). At the level of the whole study: Treated patients were enrolled in an open-label pilot trial of oral tofacitinib, 5 to 10 mg twice daily, for moderate-to-severe alopecia areata. High-throughput TCRbeta sequencing was used to examine T cell clonal expansion in alopecia areata in both the C3H/HeJ mouse model and human patients. RNA came from the PAXgene miRNA kit for fixed scalp, the miRNeasy kit for PBMCs, and the RNeasy kit for mouse skin. Human TCRbeta sequencing covered scalp tissue and sorted CD4+ and CD8+ peripheral blood T cells from patchy and totalis/universalis alopecia areata patients and healthy controls. Amplification of TCRbeta CDR3 regions was done by immunoSEQ multiplex PCR using 35 Vbeta forward primers and 13 Jbeta reverse primers. Clonality in the scalp was compared among normal scalp (n=4), patchy alopecia areata scalp (n=8), and alopecia totalis/universalis scalp (n=8). For the treated patients, the SALT score, which quantifies what percentage of scalp surface area is affected, served as the measure of disease severity. Patients on tofacitinib were biopsied at baseline and after 4 and 24 weeks of treatment, and several of the patients also had a later scalp biopsy. Tofacitinib was administered for 6 to 18 months, and 6 months of follow-up off drug were then conducted to assess delayed response and recurrence. Beyond this particular receptor, the publication reports: Because the treated cohort was small and included a single nonresponder, larger studies are needed to assess links between baseline CD8+ expansion and response. With tofacitinib, both scalp clonality and the number of expanded CD8+ clones among the top 100 scalp clones went down significantly. Scalp TCR repertoire analysis is complicated because resident alphabeta T cells in normal human skin are also sequenced, whereas mouse skin is dominated by gammadelta T cells. Lesional scalp, especially in alopecia totalis/universalis, showed higher clonality and more expanded CD8+ clones than normal scalp, suggesting antigenic drive. Many expanded lesional clones were found to persist in scalp and blood during tofacitinib treatment, and relapse after treatment cessation may be partly explained by this persistence. Shared TCR sequences between patients were less evident than in mice, which may be partly attributable to HLA diversity in the patient population.

What this sample's time point label stands for: 24 weeks on oral tofacitinib. Interpreted using the paper, the treatment or condition label stands for: oral pan-JAK inhibitor, 5-10 mg twice daily. Peripheral blood and lesional scalp punch biopsies were obtained from patients with alopecia areata. PBMCs were isolated by density centrifugation and stained for CD3, CD4 and CD8, after which CD4+ and CD8+ T cells were sorted on a FACSAria. The CDR3 runs 16 residues from the cysteine to the phenylalanine. Only the CDR3 DNA stays, 48 bases, in frame from base 1. Looking up the germline V gene yields CDR1 SGHRS and CDR2 YFSETQ. V lost 2 bases and J lost 7 bases; the stretch between them is 19 bases long. The method behind the library was the immunoSEQ multiplex PCR assay. For TCR sequencing, RNA was extracted from every sample and reverse transcribed into cDNA to serve as template. First-strand cDNA was synthesized using SuperScript III with a 2:1 mix of oligo-dT and random hexamers. A synthetic immune receptor repertoire was used to assess amplification bias, and residual bias was removed computationally. Turning to the authors' computational methods: Raw reads were preprocessed for error removal, and CDR3 was defined according to IMGT conventions as running from the conserved cysteine to phenylalanine. Clonality was computed as 1 minus the Shannon entropy, with the entropy normalized by log2 of the number of productive unique TCRs. CD4 or CD8 identity of scalp clones was inferred by cross-referencing scalp TCRbeta sequences with sorted blood CD4 and CD8 repertoires. The table comes from immuneACCESS by way of TCRdb, which keeps in-frame sequences with V and J called. Part of the clones is missing from these tables; in studies checked, under half for an unresolved V gene and the rest for unknown reasons. V and J calls and clone size are those listed in that table; D and trimming were worked out from the DNA. Across this sample there are around 200,000 clones, with about three fifths seen only once. Of the sample, roughly 12% is held by the ten largest clones.

This receptor was identified in a human donor with alopecia areata. The rearrangement joined TRBV5-1 to TRBJ2-1, with TRBD1 as a weak D call on 6 bases. Sequencing used CD8+ T cells sorted from blood, obtained at week 24, from a patient treated with tofacitinib. CDR3 protein: CASSLSGVTLRNEQFF. The DNA is TGCGCCAGCAGCTTATCAGGGGTAACTTTGCGTAATGAGCAGTTCTTC.